This entry lists 4 T cell receptor beta chains sequenced from one sample in a study of T cell repertoires in cytomegalovirus infection. Antigens of these TCRs are unknown. TCRdb used MiXCR to reprocess the reads, holding one entry per CDR3 protein. Of nearly 700,000 distinct CDR3 sequences in the sample, approximately 33% were seen once. The source material was cultured PBMCs, sampled from culture after CMV antigen stimulation. These receptor sequences come from a human donor in good health (CMV status not recorded). Some clones in this sample may be carry-over from other donors' samples.

This chain connects TRBV19 to TRBJ2-1, with 12 positions matching TRBD2. Germline CDR1 is LNHDA and CDR2 is SQIVND (reference sequence). The junction had 12 bases not matched to a gene; V was cut back by 9 bases and J by 0 bases. The CDR3 runs 18 residues. This chain's CDR3 is CASMVLAGGRSSYNEQFF. In DNA, the CDR3 is TGTGCCAGCATGGTGCTAGCGGGAGGGCGAAGCTCCTACAATGAGCAGTTCTTC.

The V call is TRBV5-1, the J call TRBJ2-3; D is undetermined. The CDR3 consists of 12 residues. Trimming pared 4 bases from V and 5 bases from J, leaving 8 bases between. Germline values: CDR1 SGHRS, CDR2 YFSETQ. The CDR3 nucleotides read TGCGCCAGCAGCGAGGCACTAGATACGCAGTATTTT. It is translated as CASSEALDTQYF.

The CDR3 nucleotides are TGTGCCAGTAGCCCTAGTTGGGTAGCGGGAGTGGAGACCCAGTACTTC. This translates into CASSPSWVAGVETQYF. V usage is TRBV19 and J usage is TRBJ2-5, with 9 positions matching TRBD2. The CDR3 sequence is 16 residues long. Trimming removed 6 bases from V and 5 bases from J; junction bases left unmatched: 13. Germline values: CDR1 LNHDA, CDR2 SQIVND (reference sequence). Full variable domain (outside the CDR3, taken from reference TRBV19 and TRBJ2-5): DGGITQSPKYLFRKEGQNVTLSCEQNLNHDAMYWYRQDPGQGLRLIYYSQIVNDFQKGDIAEGYSVSREKKESFPLTVTSAQKNPTAFYLCASSPSWVAGVETQYFGPGTRLLVL.

Comments on this clonotype: This clone may be a read error of a much larger clone one base away. The CDR3 does not close with the conserved phenylalanine or tryptophan, likely indicating a read error. The rearrangement links TRBV7-2 to TRBJ1-1, with D unresolved. Germline V gene lookup returns CDR1 SGHTA and CDR2 FQGNSA. Trimming removed 3 bases at V and 1 base at J, with 9 bases between. The CDR3 sequence is 14 residues long. The CDR3 sequence: CASSFVRQNTEAFC. Here the CDR3 DNA reads TGTGCCAGCAGCTTCGTAAGACAGAACACTGAAGCTTTCTGT.